This entry lists 8 T cell receptor beta chains sequenced from one sample in a study of CD8+ T cells in alopecia areata. Sequencing used cDNA as its template, made by extracting RNA and reverse transcribing it. Method: immunoSEQ multiplex PCR; TCRdb's copy keeps in-frame clones and lacks some. The data hold under 350,000 clones, with 58% observed a single time. The treatment is: oral pan-JAK inhibitor, 5-10 mg twice daily. The material was CD4+ T cells sorted from blood, obtained at week 24, from a patient treated with tofacitinib. Receptors were obtained from a human donor with alopecia areata.

Only a few counts were recorded for this clone. The chain combines TRBV7-2 with TRBJ2-5; 10 bases agree with TRBD2. Germline values: CDR1 SGHTA, CDR2 FQGNSA. V lost 1 base to trimming and J lost 9 bases; unmatched junction nucleotides: 14. This CDR3 region has 17 residues. The CDR3 coding sequence is TGTGCCAGCAGCTTAGAAGGGACTAGCGACCGGGGGTTGGCCCAGTACTTC. Translated: CASSLEGTSDRGLAQYF. The variable domain in full, with the rest retrieved from reference TRBV7-2 and TRBJ2-5, is GAGVSQSPSNKVTEKGKDVELRCDPISGHTALYWYRQSLGQGLEFLIYFQGNSAPDKSGLPSDRFSAERTGGSVSTLTIQRTQQEDSAVYLCASSLEGTSDRGLAQYFGPGTRLLVL.

Only a few counts were recorded for this clone. This sequence joins TRBV7-9 and TRBJ1-5; 7 bases line up with TRBD1. V shed 3 bases and J 6 bases; nucleotides not matched to a gene: 11. CDR1 is SEHNR and CDR2 is FQNEAQ in the germline V gene (reference sequence). The CDR3 is 16 residues long. The CDR3 protein is CASSFGDTGAGQPQHF. The CDR3 region has the DNA TGTGCCAGCAGCTTTGGTGACACAGGGGCTGGTCAGCCCCAGCATTTT.

This clone came up once. The chain links TRBV6-6 to TRBJ2-7; no clear D. The CDR3 consists of 14 residues. From germline, CDR1 is MNHNY and CDR2 SVGAGI (reference sequence). With 8 bases removed from V and 5 bases from J, the gap between germline ends came to 19 bases. CDR3: CASRSWAEKHEQYF. CDR3 nucleotide sequence: TGTGCCAGCCGGTCCTGGGCCGAAAAGCACGAGCAGTACTTC.

The chain uses TRBV4-1 and TRBJ1-2; D is uncertain. V gave up 0 bases and J gave up 4 bases, with 15 bases separating them. There are 16 residues in the CDR3. Germline CDR1 is MGHRA and CDR2 is YSYEKL. The DNA for the CDR3 is TGCGCCAGCAGCCAAGATCAAACAGCGAACCGCTATGGCTACACCTTC. It codes for CASSQDQTANRYGYTF.

This chain joins TRBV19 and TRBJ2-1, with 12 positions matching TRBD2. Trimming cost V 6 bases and J 4 bases; bases outside gene matches: 10. Germline loops: CDR1 LNHDA, CDR2 SQIVND (reference sequence). The CDR3 loop spans 17 amino acids. CDR3 coding DNA: TGTGCCAGTAGAGTTACCCCGACTAGCGGGGGATACAATGAGCAGTTCTTC. Residues: CASRVTPTSGGYNEQFF. Looking up the rest from reference TRBV19 and TRBJ2-1 gives the full variable domain: DGGITQSPKYLFRKEGQNVTLSCEQNLNHDAMYWYRQDPGQGLRLIYYSQIVNDFQKGDIAEGYSVSREKKESFPLTVTSAQKNPTAFYLCASRVTPTSGGYNEQFFGPGTRLTVL.

This clone was seen a few times. The V call is TRBV18, the J call TRBJ2-7; no reliable D call. This CDR3 is built from 15 residues. The V gene's germline CDR1 is KGHSH and CDR2 LQKENI. V lost 0 bases, J lost 3 bases, and 12 bases lay in between. CDR3 sequence (DNA): TGTGCCAGCTCACCACCGTCAAATAATTACTACGAGCAGTACTTC. It yields the protein CASSPPSNNYYEQYF.

In regard to this clone: This sample also contains other DNA sequences that code for the same CDR3. J is TRBJ2-3 and V is TRBV9; 7 nucleotides match TRBD2. In germline, CDR1 is SGDLS, CDR2 YYNGEE. The CDR3 is 15 residues long. Trimming at V came to 2 bases and at J to 1 base, leaving 4 bases not matched to a gene. CDR3 region: CASSVRAGGTDTQYF. CDR3 nucleotides: TGTGCCAGCAGCGTTCGGGCGGGGGGCACAGATACGCAGTATTTT.

CDR3 protein: CASSQGDAQTDTQYF. The CDR3 bases are TGCGCCAGCAGCCAAGGAGACGCCCAGACAGATACGCAGTATTTT. This rearrangement joins TRBV4-1 to TRBJ2-3; D remains unclear. The CDR3 has 15 amino acids. Germline values: CDR1 MGHRA, CDR2 YSYEKL. V was clipped by 1 base and J by 3 bases, with 11 bases between them.